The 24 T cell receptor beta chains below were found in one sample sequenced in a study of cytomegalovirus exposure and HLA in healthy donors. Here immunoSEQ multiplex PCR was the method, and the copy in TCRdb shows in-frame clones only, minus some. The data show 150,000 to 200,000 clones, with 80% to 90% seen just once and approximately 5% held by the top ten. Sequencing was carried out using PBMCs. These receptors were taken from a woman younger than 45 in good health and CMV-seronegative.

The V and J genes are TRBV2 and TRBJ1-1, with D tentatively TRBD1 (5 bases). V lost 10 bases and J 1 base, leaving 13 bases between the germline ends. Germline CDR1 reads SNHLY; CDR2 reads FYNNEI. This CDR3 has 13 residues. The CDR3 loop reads CANRGQPNTEAFF. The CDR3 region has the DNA TGTGCCAACCGAGGACAACCGAACACTGAAGCTTTCTTT.

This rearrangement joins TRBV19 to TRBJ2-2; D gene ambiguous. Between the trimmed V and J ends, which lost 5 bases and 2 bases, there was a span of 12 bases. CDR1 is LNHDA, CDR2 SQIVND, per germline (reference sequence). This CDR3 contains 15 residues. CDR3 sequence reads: CASSLRLVNTGELFF. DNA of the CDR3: TGTGCCAGTAGTTTGAGGCTAGTTAACACCGGGGAGCTGTTTTTT. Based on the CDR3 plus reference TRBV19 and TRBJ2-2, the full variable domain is DGGITQSPKYLFRKEGQNVTLSCEQNLNHDAMYWYRQDPGQGLRLIYYSQIVNDFQKGDIAEGYSVSREKKESFPLTVTSAQKNPTAFYLCASSLRLVNTGELFFGEGSRLTVL.

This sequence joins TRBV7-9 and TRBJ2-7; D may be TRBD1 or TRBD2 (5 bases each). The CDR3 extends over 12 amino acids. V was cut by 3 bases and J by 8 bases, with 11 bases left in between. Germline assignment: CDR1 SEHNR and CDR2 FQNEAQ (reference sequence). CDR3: CASSFSEGQQYF. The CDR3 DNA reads TGTGCCAGCAGCTTCAGTGAGGGGCAGCAGTACTTC.

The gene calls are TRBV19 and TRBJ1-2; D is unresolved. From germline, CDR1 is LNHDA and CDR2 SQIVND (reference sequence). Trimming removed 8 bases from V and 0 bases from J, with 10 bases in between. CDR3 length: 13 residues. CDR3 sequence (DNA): TGTGCCAGTGCCTTCAGGTCTAACTATGGCTACACCTTC. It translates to CASAFRSNYGYTF.

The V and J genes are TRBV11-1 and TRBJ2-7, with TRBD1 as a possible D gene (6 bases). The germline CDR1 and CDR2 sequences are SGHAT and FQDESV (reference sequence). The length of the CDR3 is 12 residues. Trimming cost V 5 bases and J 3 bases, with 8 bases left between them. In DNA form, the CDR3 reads TGTGCCAGCAGCCTGACAGGCTACGAGCAGTACTTC. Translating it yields CASSLTGYEQYF.

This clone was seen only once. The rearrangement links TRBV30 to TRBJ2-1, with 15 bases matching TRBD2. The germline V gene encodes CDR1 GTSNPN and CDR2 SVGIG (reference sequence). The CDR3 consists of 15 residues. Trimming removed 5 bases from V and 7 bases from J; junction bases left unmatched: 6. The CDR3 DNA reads TGTGCCTGGGCGGGACTAGCGGGAGGTGGGAATGAGCAGTTCTTC. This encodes CAWAGLAGGGNEQFF.

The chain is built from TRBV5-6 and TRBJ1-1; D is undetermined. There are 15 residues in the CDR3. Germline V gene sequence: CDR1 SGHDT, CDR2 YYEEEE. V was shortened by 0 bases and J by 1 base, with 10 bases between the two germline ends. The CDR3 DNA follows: TGTGCCAGCAGCTTGGCCCCGTTGGGGAACACTGAAGCTTTCTTT. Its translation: CASSLAPLGNTEAFF.

The CDR3 DNA sequence: TGCGCCAGCAGCTTGGGAGTCCCCACGTTCGAGCAGTACTTC. Its translation: CASSLGVPTFEQYF. The chain employs TRBV5-1 and TRBJ2-7; D gene unclear. This CDR3 has 14 residues. Trimming cost V 0 bases and J 6 bases, with 13 bases left between them. Germline-derived CDR1 and CDR2 are SGHRS and YFSETQ.

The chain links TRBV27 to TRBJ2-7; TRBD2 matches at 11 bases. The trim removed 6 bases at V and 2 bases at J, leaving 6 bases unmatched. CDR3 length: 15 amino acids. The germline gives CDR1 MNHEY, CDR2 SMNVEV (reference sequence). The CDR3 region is CASRYGLAGPYEQYF. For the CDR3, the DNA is TGTGCCAGCAGGTACGGACTAGCGGGTCCCTACGAGCAGTACTTC.

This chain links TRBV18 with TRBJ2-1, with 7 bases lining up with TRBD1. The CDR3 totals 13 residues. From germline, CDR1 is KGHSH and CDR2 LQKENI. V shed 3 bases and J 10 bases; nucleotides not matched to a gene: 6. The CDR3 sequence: CASSPATGVEQFF. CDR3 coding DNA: TGTGCCAGCTCACCGGCAACAGGGGTCGAGCAGTTCTTC.

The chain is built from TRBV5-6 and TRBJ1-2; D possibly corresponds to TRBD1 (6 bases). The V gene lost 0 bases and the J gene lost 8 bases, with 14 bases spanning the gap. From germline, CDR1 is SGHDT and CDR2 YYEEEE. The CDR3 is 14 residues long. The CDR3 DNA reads TGTGCCAGCAGCTTGGCCGCAGGGGTATCCGGCTACACCTTC. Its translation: CASSLAAGVSGYTF. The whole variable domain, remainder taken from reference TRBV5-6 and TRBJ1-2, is DAGVTQSPTHLIKTRGQQVTLRCSPKSGHDTVSWYQQALGQGPQFIFQYYEEEERQRGNFPDRFSGHQFPNYSSELNVNALLLGDSALYLCASSLAAGVSGYTFGSGTRLTVV.

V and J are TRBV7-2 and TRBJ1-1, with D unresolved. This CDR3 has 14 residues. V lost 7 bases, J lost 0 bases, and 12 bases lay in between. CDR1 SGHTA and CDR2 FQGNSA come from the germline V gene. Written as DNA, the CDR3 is TGTGCCAGCACCCTCGGAGTCCTGAACACTGAAGCTTTCTTT. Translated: CASTLGVLNTEAFF.

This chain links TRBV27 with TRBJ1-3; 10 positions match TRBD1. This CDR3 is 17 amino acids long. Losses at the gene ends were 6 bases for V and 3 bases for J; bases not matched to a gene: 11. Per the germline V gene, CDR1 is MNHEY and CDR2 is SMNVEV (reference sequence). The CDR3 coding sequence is TGTGCCAGCAGCGCGACAGGGGGCCCGGGCGGTGGAAACACCATATATTTT. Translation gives CASSATGGPGGGNTIYF.

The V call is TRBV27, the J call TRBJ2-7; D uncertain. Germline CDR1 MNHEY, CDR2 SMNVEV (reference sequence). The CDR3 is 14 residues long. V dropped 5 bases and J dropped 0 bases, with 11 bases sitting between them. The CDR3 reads CASSPRRSSYEQYF. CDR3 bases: TGTGCCAGCAGTCCACGACGGAGCTCCTACGAGCAGTACTTC.

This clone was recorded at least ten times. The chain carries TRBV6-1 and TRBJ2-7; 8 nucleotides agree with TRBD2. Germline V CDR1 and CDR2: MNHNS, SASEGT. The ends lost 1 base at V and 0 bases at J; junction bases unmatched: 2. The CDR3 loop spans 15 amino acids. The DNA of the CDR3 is TGTGCCAGCAGTGAAGGGGGGACTAGCTCCTACGAGCAGTACTTC. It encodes CASSEGGTSSYEQYF.

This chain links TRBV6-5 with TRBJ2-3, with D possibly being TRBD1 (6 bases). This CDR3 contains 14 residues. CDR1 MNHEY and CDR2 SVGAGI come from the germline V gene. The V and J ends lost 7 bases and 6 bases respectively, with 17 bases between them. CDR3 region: CASTRTGSGDTQYF. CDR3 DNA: TGTGCCAGCACCAGAACAGGGAGCGGTGATACGCAGTATTTT.

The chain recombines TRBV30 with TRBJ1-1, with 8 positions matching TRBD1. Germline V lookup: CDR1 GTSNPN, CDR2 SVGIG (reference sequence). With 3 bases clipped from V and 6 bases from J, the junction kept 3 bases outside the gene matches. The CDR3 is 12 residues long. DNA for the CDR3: TGTGCCTGGAGCGCGGGACAGGCTGAAGCTTTCTTT. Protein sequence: CAWSAGQAEAFF. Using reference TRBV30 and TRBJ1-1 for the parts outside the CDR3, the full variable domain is SQTIHQWPATLVQPVGSPLSLECTVEGTSNPNLYWYRQAAGRGLQLLFYSVGIGQISSEVPQNLSASRPQDRQFILSSKKLLLSDSGFYLCAWSAGQAEAFFGQGTRLTVV.

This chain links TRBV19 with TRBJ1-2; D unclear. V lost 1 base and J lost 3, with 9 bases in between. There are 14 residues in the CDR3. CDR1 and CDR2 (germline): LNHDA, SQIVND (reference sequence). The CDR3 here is CASSIGPGDYGYTF. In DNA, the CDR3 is TGTGCCAGTAGTATAGGTCCGGGAGACTATGGCTACACCTTC.

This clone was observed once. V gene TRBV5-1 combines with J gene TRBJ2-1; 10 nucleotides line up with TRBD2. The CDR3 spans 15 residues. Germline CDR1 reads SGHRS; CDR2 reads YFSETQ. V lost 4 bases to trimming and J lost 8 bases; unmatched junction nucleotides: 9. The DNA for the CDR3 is TGCGCCAGCAGCCACAGCGGGGGGGCCGTTCATGAGCAGTTCTTC. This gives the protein CASSHSGGAVHEQFF.

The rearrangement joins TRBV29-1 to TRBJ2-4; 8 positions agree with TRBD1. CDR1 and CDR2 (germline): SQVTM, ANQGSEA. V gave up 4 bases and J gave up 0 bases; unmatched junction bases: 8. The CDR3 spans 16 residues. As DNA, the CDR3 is TGCAGCGTTGGGGGCCCGGACAGGGAAGCCAAAAACATTCAGTACTTC. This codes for CSVGGPDREAKNIQYF.

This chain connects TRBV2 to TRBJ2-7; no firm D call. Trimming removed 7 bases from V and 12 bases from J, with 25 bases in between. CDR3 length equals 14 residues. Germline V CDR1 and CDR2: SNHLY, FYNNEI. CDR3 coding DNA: TGTGCCAGCACCGGAAGCCGACAAGTTCGGTCATGGTACTTC. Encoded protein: CASTGSRQVRSWYF.

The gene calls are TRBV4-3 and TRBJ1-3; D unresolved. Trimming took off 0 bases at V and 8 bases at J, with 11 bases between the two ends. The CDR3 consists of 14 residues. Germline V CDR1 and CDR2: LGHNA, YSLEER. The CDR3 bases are TGCGCCAGCAGCCAAGATATATGGAGAGACACCATATATTTT. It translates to CASSQDIWRDTIYF.

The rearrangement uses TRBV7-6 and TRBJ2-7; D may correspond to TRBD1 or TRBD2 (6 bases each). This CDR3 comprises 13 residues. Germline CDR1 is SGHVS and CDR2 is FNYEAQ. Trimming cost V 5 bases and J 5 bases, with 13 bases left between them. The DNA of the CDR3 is TGTGCCAGCAGCCCGGGGGCCAGGGACGAGCAGTACTTC. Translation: CASSPGARDEQYF.

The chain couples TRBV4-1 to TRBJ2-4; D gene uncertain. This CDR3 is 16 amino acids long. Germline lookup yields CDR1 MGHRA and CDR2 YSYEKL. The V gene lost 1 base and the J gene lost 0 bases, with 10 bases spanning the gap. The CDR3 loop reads CASSQGIFGAKNIQYF. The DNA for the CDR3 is TGCGCCAGCAGCCAAGGGATCTTTGGAGCCAAAAACATTCAGTACTTC.